The T cell receptor beta chain under discussion was sequenced for a study of CD8 T cells in Susac syndrome. In blood CD8+ and CD4+ T cells, TCR beta underwent sequencing. The study used treatment-naive patients who had stable or active relapsing-remitting disease as multiple sclerosis controls. FACS was used to enrich TEMRA cells, whereas the CD8+ and CD4+ T cells were obtained by negative isolation. The germline V gene encodes CDR1 DFQATT and CDR2 SNEGSKA (reference sequence). Trimming removed 0 bases from V and 6 bases from J; junction bases left unmatched: 8. The CDR3 has 15 amino acids. Reverse transcription used about 0.45 to 1 ug RNA and random hexamers. Amplification of TCR beta CDR3 used immunoSEQ multiplex PCR across 54 Vbeta and 13 Jbeta. Via MiXCR, TCRdb re-called the immunoSEQ multiplex PCR reads, giving one row per CDR3 protein. This sample yields about 210,000 distinct CDR3 sequences, of which about 95% are seen a single time; about 0.091% belongs to the top ten.

The rearrangement links TRBV20-1 to TRBJ2-1; 7 bases agree with TRBD1. Source material: CD4+ T cells from PBMCs. The source of this sequence is a human donor with multiple sclerosis. CDR3 loop: CSARDAGGPSNEQFF. DNA of the CDR3: TGCAGTGCTAGAGATGCAGGGGGACCTTCCAATGAGCAGTTCTTC.